These T cell receptor beta chains were read from a single sample in a study of blood T cell repertoires in COVID-19. Method: immunoSEQ multiplex PCR; TCRdb's copy keeps in-frame clones and lacks some. The sample has about 200,000 clones; 85% are singletons. Sequencing used peripheral blood. The receptors stem from a person aged 65 to 79 with COVID-19, enrolled during active disease. Each CDR3 is given with its conserved first and last residue. Each record gives: D gene, V gene, J gene, CDR3 protein. The D gene is left open where the match is weak.

>-|TRBV27|TRBJ1-4
CASSFGAQGEKLFF
>-|TRBV2|TRBJ1-4
CASSERREKLFF
>-|TRBV18|TRBJ2-1
CASSPSVLRGLLYNEQFF
>TRBD1|TRBV7-2|TRBJ1-5
CASSLRQGHQPQHF
>TRBD2|TRBV2|TRBJ2-2
CASSPRLAGANTGELFF
>-|TRBV7-3|TRBJ2-2
CASSPATSSTGELFF
>TRBD2|TRBV2|TRBJ2-7
CASSEWVAGPSYEQYF
>-|TRBV19|TRBJ2-2
CASREGVTNTGELFF
>-|TRBV19|TRBJ1-5
CASSIPGRGQPQHF
>-|TRBV7-6|TRBJ2-7
CASKGSSYEQYF
>-|TRBV6-5|TRBJ2-5
CASSKGSSNKETQYF
>-|TRBV7-2|TRBJ1-5
CASSLVVGVQPQHF
>TRBD1|TRBV19|TRBJ2-5
CASTMRGGTGGQETQYF
>-|TRBV28|TRBJ2-1
CASSLGGANNPSHNEQFF
>TRBD1|TRBV27|TRBJ2-7
CASSLGGRAPLEQYF
>-|TRBV12-1|TRBJ1-1
CASSLTKKSMDSFNTEAFF
>TRBD1|TRBV18|TRBJ2-7
CASSPSGTGYDEQYF
>TRBD1|TRBV28|TRBJ1-6
CASSPSGTVNSPLHF
>TRBD2|TRBV18|TRBJ2-1
CASSPGLAGESVGYNEQFF
>-|TRBV7-9|TRBJ1-1
CASRQKGVNTEAFF
>TRBD2|TRBV7-2|TRBJ2-1
CASSSLAGADNEQFF
>TRBD1|TRBV28|TRBJ2-7
CASSLWGRGRFGRAYEQYF
>TRBD1|TRBV28|TRBJ1-5
CASSLSTGVYQPQHF
>TRBD1|TRBV9|TRBJ1-5
CASSATGRGNQPQHF
>-|TRBV2|TRBJ1-5
CASSDRVSNQPQHF
>-|TRBV12-3/TRBV12-4|TRBJ2-1
CASSSTRGTEQFF
>-|TRBV9|TRBJ2-7
CASSVFRHYGQYF
>-|TRBV28|TRBJ1-2
CASSSPSGYTF